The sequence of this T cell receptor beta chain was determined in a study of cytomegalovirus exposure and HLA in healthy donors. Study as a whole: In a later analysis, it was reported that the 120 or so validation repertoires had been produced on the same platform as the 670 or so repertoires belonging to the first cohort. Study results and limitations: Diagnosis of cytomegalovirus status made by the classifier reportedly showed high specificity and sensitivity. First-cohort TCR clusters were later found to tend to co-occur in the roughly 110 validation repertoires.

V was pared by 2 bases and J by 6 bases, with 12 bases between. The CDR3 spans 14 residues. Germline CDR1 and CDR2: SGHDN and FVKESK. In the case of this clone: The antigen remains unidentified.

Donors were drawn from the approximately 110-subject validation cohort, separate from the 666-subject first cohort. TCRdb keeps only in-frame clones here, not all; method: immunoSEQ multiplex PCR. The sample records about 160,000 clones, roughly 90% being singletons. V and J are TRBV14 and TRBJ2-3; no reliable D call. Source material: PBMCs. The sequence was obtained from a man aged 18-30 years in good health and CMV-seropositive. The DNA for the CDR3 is TGTGCCAGCAGCCAAATGACCAGCGCGGATACGCAGTATTTT. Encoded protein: CASSQMTSADTQYF.